Listed below are T cell receptor beta chains from one sample, sequenced in a study of T cell responses to AZD1222 COVID-19 vaccine. Measured with immunoSEQ multiplex PCR; TCRdb has only the in-frame clones, and not every one. The sample lists about 140,000 clones; about 92% were seen once. The source material was peripheral blood, sampled 28 days after the second AZD1222 dose. These receptors were obtained from an adult who received the AZD1222 COVID-19 vaccine. Each CDR3 is given with its conserved first and last residue. A D gene is named only where the DNA matches it firmly. Some rows have no size entry. The others give once, few or many, or a class for an expanded clone.

J | size | D | V | CDR3 | DNA
TRBJ1-4 | . | . | TRBV6-1 | CASSEQVNEKLFF | TGTGCCAGCAGTGAACAGGTTAATGAAAAACTGTTTTTT
TRBJ1-1 | . | TRBD1 | TRBV3-1/TRBV3-2 | CASSQDATGTGSEAFF | TGTGCCAGCAGCCAAGATGCGACAGGGACAGGTTCTGAAGCTTTCTTT
TRBJ2-2 | . | TRBD2 | TRBV2 | CASSEASGRAGELFF | TGTGCCAGCAGTGAAGCTAGCGGGAGAGCCGGGGAGCTGTTTTTT
TRBJ1-2 | . | . | TRBV28 | CASSPAGGDENGYTF | TGTGCCAGCAGCCCCGCGGGGGGCGATGAAAATGGCTACACCTTC
TRBJ2-2 | . | . | TRBV5-1 | CASSFRAATF | TGCGCCAGCAGCTTTCGGGCCGCGACTTTT
TRBJ2-5 | . | TRBD2 | TRBV7-2 | CASSFTGTSGGGETQYF | TGTGCCAGCAGCTTCACCGGGACTAGCGGGGGGGGAGAGACCCAGTACTTC
TRBJ2-7 | . | TRBD1 | TRBV30 | CAWNKPGQGVYEQYF | TGTGCCTGGAACAAACCGGGACAGGGGGTCTACGAGCAGTACTTC
TRBJ1-3 | . | . | TRBV7-3 | CASSREGRNPSGNTIYF | TGTGCCAGCAGCCGCGAGGGGCGGAATCCCTCTGGAAACACCATATATTTT
TRBJ2-3 | . | . | TRBV28 | CASSSGQSTDTQYF | TGTGCCAGCAGTTCGGGACAAAGCACAGATACGCAGTATTTT
TRBJ1-1 | . | . | TRBV6-5 | CASSQRQTEAFF | TGTGCCAGCTCGCAACGGCAGACTGAAGCTTTCTTT
TRBJ2-7 | . | . | TRBV5-8 | CASRQRGGVSSYEQYF | TGTGCCAGCAGACAACGAGGGGGGGTGAGCTCCTACGAGCAGTACTTC
TRBJ1-6 | . | . | TRBV5-6 | CASSSRPTGSSPLHF | TGTGCCAGCAGCTCACGGCCGACGGGGTCATCACCCCTCCACTTT
TRBJ1-1 | . | . | TRBV4-1 | CASSHRSGRANTEAFF | TGCGCCAGCAGCCATCGGAGTGGCAGAGCGAACACTGAAGCTTTCTTT
TRBJ1-1 | . | . | TRBV28 | CASSLIGLNTEAFF | TGTGCCAGCAGTTTGATCGGGCTGAACACTGAAGCTTTCTTT
TRBJ1-3 | . | . | TRBV28 | CASSLGSGSGNTIYF | TGTGCCAGCAGTTTAGGCAGTGGCTCTGGAAACACCATATATTTT
TRBJ1-5 | once | . | TRBV19 | CASSIGLADQPQHF | TGTGCCAGTAGTATAGGGCTAGCGGATCAGCCCCAGCATTTT